This TCR beta chain was sequenced for a study of CD8 T cells in Susac syndrome. TCR beta sequencing covered blood CD8+ and CD4+ T cells. This CDR3 has 14 amino acids. Germline V gene sequence: CDR1 SNHLY, CDR2 FYNNEI. V was trimmed by 1 base and J by 4 bases, leaving 10 bases between them. The RNA input was about 0.5 to 1 ug, and it was reverse transcribed with random hexamers. TCR beta CDR3 was amplified by immunoSEQ multiplex PCR. This amplification extended across 54 Vbeta and 13 Jbeta segments. MiXCR was run by TCRdb on the immunoSEQ multiplex PCR reads, yielding one entry per CDR3 protein. The table lists 140,000 to 150,000 distinct CDR3 sequences, 90% to 96% of them singletons.

The TCR originated in a human donor with Susac syndrome. The rearrangement joins TRBV2 to TRBJ1-2; D is uncertain. Sequenced: CD4+ T cells from PBMCs. The CDR3, as DNA: TGTGCCAGCAGTGAAGACTTTCGAGGCTATGGCTACACCTTC. This codes for CASSEDFRGYGYTF.